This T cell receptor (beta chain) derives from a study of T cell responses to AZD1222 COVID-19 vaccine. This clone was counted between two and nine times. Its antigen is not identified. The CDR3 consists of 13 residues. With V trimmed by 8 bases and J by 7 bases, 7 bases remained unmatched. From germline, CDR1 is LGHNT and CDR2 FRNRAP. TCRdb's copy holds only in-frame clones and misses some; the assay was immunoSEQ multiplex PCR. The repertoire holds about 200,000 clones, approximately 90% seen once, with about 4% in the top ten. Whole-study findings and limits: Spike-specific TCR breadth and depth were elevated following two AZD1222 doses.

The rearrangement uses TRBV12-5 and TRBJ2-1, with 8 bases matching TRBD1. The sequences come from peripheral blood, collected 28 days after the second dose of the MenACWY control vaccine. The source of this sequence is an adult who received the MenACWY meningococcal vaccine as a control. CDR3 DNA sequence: TGTGCTAGTACCCGGACAGGGCCGAATGAGCAGTTCTTC. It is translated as CASTRTGPNEQFF.